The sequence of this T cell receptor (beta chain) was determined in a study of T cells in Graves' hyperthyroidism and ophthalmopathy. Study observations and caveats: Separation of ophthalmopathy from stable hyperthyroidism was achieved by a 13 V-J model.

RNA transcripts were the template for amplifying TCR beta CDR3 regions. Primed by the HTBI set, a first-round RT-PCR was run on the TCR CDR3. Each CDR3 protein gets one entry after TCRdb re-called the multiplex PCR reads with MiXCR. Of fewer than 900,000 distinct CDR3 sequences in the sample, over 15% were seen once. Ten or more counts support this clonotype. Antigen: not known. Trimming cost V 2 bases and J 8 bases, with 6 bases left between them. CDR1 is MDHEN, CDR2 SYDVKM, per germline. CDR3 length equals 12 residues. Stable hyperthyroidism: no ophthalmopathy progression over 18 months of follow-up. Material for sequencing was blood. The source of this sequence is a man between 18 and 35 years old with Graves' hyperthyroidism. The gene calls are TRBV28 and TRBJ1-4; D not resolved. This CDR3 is CASSLVREKLFF. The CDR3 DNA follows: TGTGCCAGCAGTTTAGTGAGGGAAAAACTGTTTTTT.